A selection of T cell receptor beta chains follows, all from one sample in a study of Ad26.COV2.S vaccination and SARS-CoV-2 variants. The assay was immunoSEQ multiplex PCR, and TCRdb's table has in-frame clones only and misses some. Found here are about 460,000 clones, roughly 87% of them singletons; the top ten hold about 1.5%. Sequenced material: peripheral blood, taken in a trial of Ad26.COV2.S vaccine versus placebo. These receptor sequences come from a person between 18 and 60 years old who received the Ad26.COV2.S COVID-19 vaccine or a placebo. Each CDR3 is given with its conserved first and last residue. The order of the fields is CDR3 protein, V gene, J gene.

CDR3 protein: CASSQDPSGSNEQYF; V gene: TRBV4-2; J gene: TRBJ2-7
CDR3 protein: CASSFRGQGAFF; V gene: TRBV6-5; J gene: TRBJ1-1
CDR3 protein: CASSPFVGSGNTDTQYF; V gene: TRBV18; J gene: TRBJ2-3
CDR3 protein: CASSQGGTDIQYF; V gene: TRBV28; J gene: TRBJ2-4
CDR3 protein: CASSLAGGGYEQYF; V gene: TRBV7-9; J gene: TRBJ2-7
CDR3 protein: CASSFQGYDTQYF; V gene: TRBV27; J gene: TRBJ2-3
CDR3 protein: CASSYLRDTGELFF; V gene: TRBV6-5; J gene: TRBJ2-2
CDR3 protein: CASSLAAPGLADEQFF; V gene: TRBV5-1; J gene: TRBJ2-1
CDR3 protein: CASSLGSMGRGYHQPQHF; V gene: TRBV7-2; J gene: TRBJ1-5
CDR3 protein: CASRHRLGRETQYF; V gene: TRBV28; J gene: TRBJ2-5
CDR3 protein: CAWSVEDNEQFF; V gene: TRBV30; J gene: TRBJ2-1
CDR3 protein: CASKYGTGELFF; V gene: TRBV6-1; J gene: TRBJ2-2
CDR3 protein: CASSLGHGNTIYF; V gene: TRBV7-9; J gene: TRBJ1-3
CDR3 protein: CASSPGTSGGNTQYF; V gene: TRBV13; J gene: TRBJ2-3
CDR3 protein: CASSPHSGNTIYF; V gene: TRBV16; J gene: TRBJ1-3
CDR3 protein: CASSLGWTGAEAFF; V gene: TRBV28; J gene: TRBJ1-1
CDR3 protein: CASSEAYSTDTQYF; V gene: TRBV6-1; J gene: TRBJ2-3
CDR3 protein: CASSLATGVNYGYTF; V gene: TRBV18; J gene: TRBJ1-2
CDR3 protein: CASSGTRSYNEQFF; V gene: TRBV11-2; J gene: TRBJ2-1
CDR3 protein: CASSSWRTEAFF; V gene: TRBV5-4; J gene: TRBJ1-1
CDR3 protein: CASSERAYQETQYF; V gene: TRBV6-1; J gene: TRBJ2-5
CDR3 protein: CASSLGGKDYGYTF; V gene: TRBV7-3; J gene: TRBJ1-2
CDR3 protein: CASSLRLAGSYEQYF; V gene: TRBV28; J gene: TRBJ2-7
CDR3 protein: CASIGAGFTDTQYF; V gene: TRBV28; J gene: TRBJ2-3
CDR3 protein: CASSLVGTVYQFF; V gene: TRBV7-9; J gene: TRBJ2-1
CDR3 protein: CASSESGVKQYF; V gene: TRBV12-3/TRBV12-4; J gene: TRBJ2-7
CDR3 protein: CASRRNTLAGASEQFF; V gene: TRBV5-4; J gene: TRBJ2-1
CDR3 protein: CASSLSRLAGGDEQFF; V gene: TRBV28; J gene: TRBJ2-1
CDR3 protein: CASQVGGQYNEKLFF; V gene: TRBV5-8; J gene: TRBJ1-4
CDR3 protein: CASSYVGRGTEAFF; V gene: TRBV6-5; J gene: TRBJ1-1